What follows are 6 T cell receptor beta chains derived from one specimen sequenced in a study of OX40 agonist ivuxolimab in advanced cancers. Some clones are missing from TCRdb's copy, which holds only in-frame ones; the method was immunoSEQ multiplex PCR. The sample consists of 20,000 to 25,000 clones, 84% of them appearing once. The sample was CD4+ or CD8+ T cells sorted from blood, taken in a trial of the OX40 agonist ivuxolimab. Source of these receptors: an adult with an advanced solid tumor such as melanoma, head and neck, liver or kidney cancer.

This chain uses TRBV9 with TRBJ2-1; TRBD2 matches at 7 bases. This CDR3 is built from 17 residues. Germline assignment: CDR1 SGDLS and CDR2 YYNGEE. J was trimmed by 0 bases and V by 3 bases; bases with no gene match: 9. This chain's CDR3 is CASSDPPSGPSYNEQFF. CDR3 nucleotide sequence: TGTGCCAGCAGCGATCCCCCTAGCGGACCCTCCTACAATGAGCAGTTCTTC.

Points on this clone: A much larger clone lies one base from this, so it may be a read error. The J gene is TRBJ2-7, the V gene TRBV27, with 11 positions matching TRBD1. The CDR3 length is 15 residues. V was pared by 3 bases and J by 2 bases, with 3 bases of the junction left unmatched. Germline V gene sequence: CDR1 MNHEY, CDR2 SMNVEV (reference sequence). The CDR3 DNA reads as TGTGCCAGCAGTTTCGGGACAGGGGGGACCTACGAGCAGTACTTC. Protein sequence: CASSFGTGGTYEQYF.

CDR3 sequence (DNA): TGTGCCAGCAGCGTAGCCAGGGAAGCTTTCTTT. Translating it yields CASSVAREAFF. The rearrangement links TRBV9 to TRBJ1-1; D remains ambiguous. Germline values: CDR1 SGDLS, CDR2 YYNGEE. CDR3 length: 11 residues. Between the trimmed V and J ends, which lost 0 bases and 8 bases, there was a span of 5 bases.

J is TRBJ1-1 and V is TRBV13; D is undetermined. Germline lookup yields CDR1 PRHDT and CDR2 FYEKMQ (reference sequence). V was clipped by 8 bases and J by 0 bases, with 13 bases between them. The CDR3 extends over 14 amino acids. This chain's CDR3 is CASHDPTMNTEAFF. The CDR3 DNA is TGTGCCAGCCACGACCCGACAATGAACACTGAAGCTTTCTTT. The variable domain in full, with the rest retrieved from reference TRBV13 and TRBJ1-1, is AAGVIQSPRHLIKEKRETATLKCYPIPRHDTVYWYQQGPGQDPQFLISFYEKMQSDKGSIPDRFSAQQFSDYHSELNMSSLELGDSALYFCASHDPTMNTEAFFGQGTRLTVV.

The rearrangement links TRBV19 to TRBJ1-2; 10 nucleotides align to TRBD1. V shed 6 bases, J shed 4 bases, and the junction held 5 bases outside the gene matches. Germline V gives CDR1 LNHDA, CDR2 SQIVND (reference sequence). There are 14 residues in the CDR3. CDR3 coding DNA: TGTGCCAGTAGACCGGGACAGGGGATCTATGGCTACACCTTC. It translates to CASRPGQGIYGYTF.

This chain joins TRBV9 and TRBJ2-1; 9 nucleotides agree with TRBD1. J gave up 10 bases and V 4 bases, and 6 bases lay outside the gene matches. The CDR3 is 13 residues long. Germline loops: CDR1 SGDLS, CDR2 YYNGEE. The chain's CDR3 is CASSSRTGEEQFF. CDR3 nucleotides: TGTGCCAGCAGCTCACGGACAGGGGAGGAGCAGTTCTTC. Using reference TRBV9 and TRBJ2-1 for the parts outside the CDR3, the full variable domain is DSGVTQTPKHLITATGQRVTLRCSPRSGDLSVYWYQQSLDQGLQFLIQYYNGEERAKGNILERFSAQQFPDLHSELNLSSLELGDSALYFCASSSRTGEEQFFGPGTRLTVL.